Here is one T cell receptor (beta chain) with its context. Its antigen is not identified. Constant-segment-primed 5'RACE gave TCR alpha and TCR beta cDNA libraries with sample barcodes and UMIs. One entry per CDR3 protein, called by TCRdb with MiXCR from the 5' RACE reads. The sample consists of 260,000 or so distinct CDR3 sequences, 16% of them appearing once. The entry originates in a study of T-cell memory formation after mild COVID-19. Notes on the study in general: Later expanders leaned toward CD4+, whereas clones contracting from day 15 to 85 were balanced CD4/CD8.

Sequences were obtained from PBMCs or a T cell subset sorted from them (not recorded which). This TCR was recovered from a man aged 18 to 29 who had mild COVID-19 (a few samples of this study predate the infection). Cell type and time point are not known.

The CDR3 spells CASSTGTGASGANVLTF. In nucleotides, the CDR3 is TGCGCCAGCAGTACCGGGACAGGGGCCTCTGGGGCCAACGTCCTGACTTTC. V usage is TRBV5-1 and J usage is TRBJ2-6; 10 positions agree with TRBD1. Trimming took 5 bases from V and 0 from J; bases not matched to a gene: 5. The CDR3 loop spans 17 amino acids. Germline V gene lookup returns CDR1 SGHRS and CDR2 YFSETQ.